The 26 T cell receptor beta chains listed next were all sequenced from one sample in a study of OX40 agonist ivuxolimab in advanced cancers. TCRdb's copy holds only in-frame clones and misses some; the assay was immunoSEQ multiplex PCR. The sample includes more than 30,000 clones, about 88% seen only once; the top ten take 25% to 40%. Here the sequenced sample was CD4+ or CD8+ T cells sorted from blood, taken in a trial of the OX40 agonist ivuxolimab. All receptors derive from an adult with an advanced solid tumor such as melanoma, head and neck, liver or kidney cancer.

The sample holds one count of this clone. The chain recombines TRBV28 with TRBJ2-7, with 9 positions matching TRBD1. This CDR3 is built from 14 residues. After removal of 3 bases from V and 6 bases from J, the junction contained 6 bases not matched to a gene. In germline, CDR1 is MDHEN, CDR2 SYDVKM. CDR3 DNA sequence: TGTGCCAGCAGTTTTTCCGGGACAGGGCGCGAGCAGTACTTC. It yields the protein CASSFSGTGREQYF.

V gene TRBV27 combines with J gene TRBJ2-2; D call uncertain. The CDR3 has 12 amino acids. Per the germline V gene, CDR1 is MNHEY and CDR2 is SMNVEV (reference sequence). Trimming stripped 4 bases from V and 4 bases from J, with 4 bases between. The CDR3 DNA is TGTGCCAGCAGTTCATTCACCGGGGAGCTGTTTTTT. It is translated as CASSSFTGELFF.

The chain links TRBV6-5 to TRBJ2-3; TRBD2 agrees at 7 bases. The V and J ends lost 3 bases and 2 bases, in that order; junction bases with no gene match: 8. CDR1 is MNHEY, CDR2 SVGAGI, per germline. This CDR3 contains 16 residues. This CDR3 reads CASSYGAGEFTDTQYF. The CDR3 bases are TGTGCCAGCAGTTATGGGGCGGGGGAGTTCACAGATACGCAGTATTTT.

The table lists this clone with a count of one. The V call is TRBV28, the J call TRBJ1-1; D might be TRBD1 (5 bases). This CDR3 comprises 13 residues. V was pared by 5 bases and J by 12 bases, with 19 bases between. Per the germline V gene, CDR1 is MDHEN and CDR2 is SYDVKM. CDR3 loop: CASSPWAGHHPFF. CDR3 in DNA: TGTGCCAGCAGTCCATGGGCGGGGCATCACCCTTTCTTT. Full variable domain (rest looked up from reference TRBV28 and TRBJ1-1): DVKVTQSSRYLVKRTGEKVFLECVQDMDHENMFWYRQDPGLGLRLIYFSYDVKMKEKGDIPEGYSVSREKKERFSLILESASTNQTSMYLCASSPWAGHHPFFGQGTRLTVV.

The CDR3 DNA reads as TGTGCCAGCAGCAACACGGGCACCCTAGCAGCAGATACGCAGTATTTT. Translated: CASSNTGTLAADTQYF. The genes are TRBV11-3 and TRBJ2-3, with TRBD2 as a possible D gene (5 bases). There are 16 residues in the CDR3. The germline CDR1 and CDR2 sequences are SGHNT and YENEEA. V lost 5 bases to trimming and J lost 4 bases, with 19 bases between them.

The V gene is TRBV7-8, the J gene TRBJ2-3, with D possibly matching TRBD1 (9 bases). CDR1 is SGHVS, CDR2 FQNEAQ, per germline. The CDR3 is 16 residues long. Trimming removed 5 bases at V and 3 bases at J, with 18 bases between. The CDR3 region is CASSREGTGITDTQYF. DNA for the CDR3: TGTGCCAGCAGCCGGGAGGGGACAGGGATAACAGATACGCAGTATTTT.

V and J are TRBV27 and TRBJ2-1; D is undetermined. Trimming stripped 6 bases from V and 3 bases from J, with 12 bases between. Per the germline V gene, CDR1 is MNHEY and CDR2 is SMNVEV (reference sequence). The CDR3 runs 14 residues. The CDR3 protein is CASSSPGLYNEQFF. CDR3 coding DNA: TGTGCCAGCAGCTCTCCAGGTCTCTACAATGAGCAGTTCTTC.

For this clone: The CDR3 does not close with the conserved phenylalanine or tryptophan, likely indicating a read error. Because the CDR3's place on the DNA is in doubt, the DNA is left out and the CDR3 is given as listed by TCRdb. The V call is TRBV10-1, the J call TRBJ1-2. The CDR3 is 15 amino acids in total, end residues counted. Germline lookup yields CDR1 WNHNN and CDR2 SYGVQD (reference sequence). CDR3 protein: CASSYHLRSRKTYGY.

The rearrangement uses TRBV19 and TRBJ2-2; D not certain. V shed 0 bases and J shed 2 bases, with 7 bases lying between them. The V gene's germline CDR1 is LNHDA and CDR2 SQIVND (reference sequence). The CDR3 is 15 residues long. The CDR3 bases are TGTGCCAGTAGTATAGAGCTACTAAACACCGGGGAGCTGTTTTTT. The encoded protein is CASSIELLNTGELFF. The full variable domain, completed using reference TRBV19 and TRBJ2-2, is DGGITQSPKYLFRKEGQNVTLSCEQNLNHDAMYWYRQDPGQGLRLIYYSQIVNDFQKGDIAEGYSVSREKKESFPLTVTSAQKNPTAFYLCASSIELLNTGELFFGEGSRLTVL.

The chain combines TRBV4-1 with TRBJ2-5, with 7 bases identical to TRBD2. Unmatched junction bases numbered 9, after V lost 0 bases and J lost 5 bases. Per the germline V gene, CDR1 is MGHRA and CDR2 is YSYEKL. The CDR3 spans 16 residues. The CDR3 DNA reads as TGCGCCAGCAGCCAAGAATTAGGAGCGGGATGGGAGACCCAGTACTTC. Its translation: CASSQELGAGWETQYF.

The J gene is TRBJ2-5, the V gene TRBV4-3, with 12 bases matching TRBD2. Germline CDR1 is LGHNA and CDR2 is YSLEER. This CDR3 contains 19 residues. The junction had 9 bases not matched to a gene; V was cut back by 0 bases and J by 1 base. The CDR3 protein is CASSQDNLAGGGSQETQYF. In nucleotides, the CDR3 is TGCGCCAGCAGCCAAGATAACCTAGCGGGAGGGGGAAGCCAAGAGACCCAGTACTTC.

This chain connects TRBV28 to TRBJ1-1; D remains ambiguous. Trimming shortened V by 3 bases and J by 11 bases, and 10 bases separated the two germline ends. Germline CDR1 reads MDHEN; CDR2 reads SYDVKM. This CDR3 is built from 11 residues. CDR3 residues: CASSLSFPAFF. DNA for the CDR3: TGTGCCAGCAGTTTGAGTTTTCCGGCTTTCTTT.

The chain joins TRBV30 to TRBJ2-7, with 12 bases that match TRBD2. The CDR3 loop spans 14 amino acids. The trim removed 5 bases at V and 2 bases at J, leaving 4 bases unmatched. Germline assignment: CDR1 GTSNPN and CDR2 SVGIG (reference sequence). The CDR3 loop is CAWGLAGYTYEQYF. CDR3 bases: TGTGCCTGGGGACTAGCGGGATATACCTACGAGCAGTACTTC.

The rearrangement uses TRBV30 and TRBJ2-6, with D perhaps matching TRBD2 (6 bases). Trimming pared 2 bases from V and 0 bases from J, leaving 14 bases between. The CDR3 is made up of 17 amino acids. Germline V gene data show CDR1 as GTSNPN and CDR2 as SVGIG (reference sequence). As DNA, the CDR3 is TGTGCCTGGAGTATACCCCTAGCGCGCTCTGGGGCCAACGTCCTGACTTTC. Its translation: CAWSIPLARSGANVLTF.

The chain is built from TRBV6-1 and TRBJ2-3, with D unresolved. Germline V gene sequence: CDR1 MNHNS, CDR2 SASEGT. V was shortened by 2 bases and J by 2 bases, with 17 bases between the two germline ends. The CDR3 is made up of 17 amino acids. For the CDR3, the DNA is TGTGCCAGCAGTGAATCTGGGATGTACGGAGTCACAGATACGCAGTATTTT. Translation gives CASSESGMYGVTDTQYF.

The chain carries TRBV28 and TRBJ1-5; D unclear. Per the germline V gene, CDR1 is MDHEN and CDR2 is SYDVKM. V lost 3 bases to trimming and J lost 1 base, with 10 bases between them. The CDR3 contains 15 residues. The CDR3, as DNA: TGTGCCAGCAGTTTTATGGACCTAAGCAATCAGCCCCAGCATTTT. Its protein product is CASSFMDLSNQPQHF.

The chain carries TRBV28 and TRBJ1-5; D remains ambiguous. Trimming left V 3 bases short and J 8 bases short, with 11 bases between. The CDR3 runs to 13 residues. Per the germline V gene, CDR1 is MDHEN and CDR2 is SYDVKM. Here the CDR3 reads CASSFTVIEPQHF. The CDR3 DNA is TGTGCCAGCAGTTTCACGGTTATCGAGCCCCAGCATTTT.

This clone was counted a few times. This sequence joins TRBV28 and TRBJ2-2, with D perhaps matching TRBD2 (5 bases). This CDR3 comprises 15 residues. CDR1 and CDR2 (germline): MDHEN, SYDVKM. Trimming removed 7 bases at V and 3 bases at J, with 15 bases between. The chain's CDR3 is CASTMGDKDTGELFF. DNA for the CDR3: TGTGCCAGCACTATGGGAGACAAGGACACCGGGGAGCTGTTTTTT.

The V gene is TRBV6-5, the J gene TRBJ2-3; TRBD1 agrees at 10 bases. V shed 0 bases, J shed 4 bases, and the junction held 1 base outside the gene matches. Per germline, CDR1 MNHEY and CDR2 SVGAGI. This CDR3 is built from 15 residues. The CDR3 DNA reads TGTGCCAGCAGTTACTCGGGACAGGGGCCAGATACGCAGTATTTT. It is translated as CASSYSGQGPDTQYF.

This chain uses TRBV7-2 with TRBJ1-5; 7 bases align to TRBD1. Germline lookup yields CDR1 SGHTA and CDR2 FQGNSA. Unmatched junction bases numbered 13, after V lost 10 bases and J lost 7 bases. The CDR3 extends over 14 amino acids. CDR3 loop: CAIDEQGFGQPQHF. CDR3 nucleotide sequence: TGTGCCATCGACGAACAGGGGTTCGGGCAGCCCCAGCATTTT.

The genes are TRBV27 and TRBJ2-7; TRBD2 matches 11 bases. Losses at the gene ends were 5 bases for V and 1 base for J; bases not matched to a gene: 7. In germline, CDR1 is MNHEY, CDR2 SMNVEV (reference sequence). CDR3 length equals 16 residues. For the CDR3, the DNA is TGTGCCAGCAGTCCTTATAGCGGGAGGGTATCCTACGAGCAGTACTTC. This gives the protein CASSPYSGRVSYEQYF.

V is TRBV19 and J is TRBJ2-5; D assignment may be TRBD1 or TRBD2 (6 bases each). Germline CDR1 and CDR2: LNHDA and SQIVND (reference sequence). Between the trimmed V and J ends, which lost 1 base and 1 base, there was a span of 10 bases. This CDR3 region has 15 residues. CDR3 residues: CASSIGGASQETQYF. The DNA of the CDR3 is TGTGCCAGTAGTATAGGGGGGGCCAGCCAAGAGACCCAGTACTTC.

This clone was found once. This sample also contains other DNA sequences that code for the same CDR3. V usage is TRBV27 and J usage is TRBJ2-7; D ambiguous. V dropped 4 bases and J dropped 1 base, with 2 bases sitting between them. CDR3 length: 11 residues. Germline loops: CDR1 MNHEY, CDR2 SMNVEV (reference sequence). Here the CDR3 reads CASSSSYEQYF. Here the CDR3 DNA reads TGTGCCAGCAGTTCGTCCTACGAGCAGTACTTC.

The chain's CDR3 is CASSLRQGDYEQYF. CDR3 in DNA: TGTGCCAGCAGCTTACGACAGGGCGACTACGAGCAGTACTTC. The chain uses TRBV9 and TRBJ2-7; 7 bases match TRBD1. Germline CDR1 reads SGDLS; CDR2 reads YYNGEE. The CDR3 consists of 14 residues. The V segment lost 4 bases and the J segment 3 bases; nucleotides outside the gene matches: 7.

This chain uses TRBV30 with TRBJ2-3; 9 positions match TRBD2. Per the germline V gene, CDR1 is GTSNPN and CDR2 is SVGIG (reference sequence). The CDR3 is 15 amino acids. V trimming: 4 bases; J trimming: 6 bases; junction bases outside the gene matches: 11. The DNA for the CDR3 is TGTGCCTGGACCCACGGGGCTAGCGGGATGGATACGCAGTATTTT. Amino acids: CAWTHGASGMDTQYF.

The V call is TRBV6-5, the J call TRBJ2-2, with D perhaps being TRBD1 or TRBD2 (5 bases each). CDR3 length: 13 amino acids. Germline V gene lookup returns CDR1 MNHEY and CDR2 SVGAGI. Trimming shortened V by 8 bases and J by 6 bases, and 13 bases separated the two germline ends. Written as DNA, the CDR3 is TGTGCCAGCTCTGGGGGATCCCCCGGGGAGCTGTTTTTT. This codes for CASSGGSPGELFF.